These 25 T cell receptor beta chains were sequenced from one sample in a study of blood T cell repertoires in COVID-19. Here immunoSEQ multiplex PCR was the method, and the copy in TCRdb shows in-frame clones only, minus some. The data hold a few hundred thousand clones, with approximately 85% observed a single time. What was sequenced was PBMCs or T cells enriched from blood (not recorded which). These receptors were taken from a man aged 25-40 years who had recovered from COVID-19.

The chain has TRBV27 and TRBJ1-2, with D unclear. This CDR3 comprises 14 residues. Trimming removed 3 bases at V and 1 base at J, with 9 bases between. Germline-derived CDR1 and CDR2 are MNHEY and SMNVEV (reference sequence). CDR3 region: CASSFAPRNYGYTF. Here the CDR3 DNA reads TGTGCCAGCAGTTTTGCGCCTCGTAACTATGGCTACACCTTC.

CDR3 DNA sequence: TGTGCCAGCAGTGAAAGCGGTCACCTGGGGGAGACCCAGTACTTC. This encodes CASSESGHLGETQYF. This chain joins TRBV6-1 and TRBJ2-5, with D possibly TRBD2 on 5 matching bases. Between the trimmed V and J ends, which lost 2 bases and 5 bases, there was a span of 15 bases. The length of the CDR3 is 15 residues. Germline V gene data show CDR1 as MNHNS and CDR2 as SASEGT.

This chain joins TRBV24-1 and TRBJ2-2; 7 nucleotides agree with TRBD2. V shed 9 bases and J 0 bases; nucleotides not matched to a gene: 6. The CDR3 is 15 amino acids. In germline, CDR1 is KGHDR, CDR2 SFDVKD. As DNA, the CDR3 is TGTGCCACCGGGGGGACTACCCCGAACACCGGGGAGCTGTTTTTT. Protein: CATGGTTPNTGELFF.

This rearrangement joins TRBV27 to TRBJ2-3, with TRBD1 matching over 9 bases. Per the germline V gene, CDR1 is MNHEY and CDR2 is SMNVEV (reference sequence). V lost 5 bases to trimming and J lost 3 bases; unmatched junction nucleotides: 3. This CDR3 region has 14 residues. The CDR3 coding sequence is TGTGCCAGCAGTCGACAGGGGGGAACAGATACGCAGTATTTT. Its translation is CASSRQGGTDTQYF.

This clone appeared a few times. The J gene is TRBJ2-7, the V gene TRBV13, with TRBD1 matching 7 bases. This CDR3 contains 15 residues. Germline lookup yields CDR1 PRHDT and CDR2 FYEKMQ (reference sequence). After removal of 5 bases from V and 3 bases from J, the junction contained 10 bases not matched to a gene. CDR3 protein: CASSAGGEVHYEQYF. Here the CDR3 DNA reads TGTGCCAGCAGCGCAGGGGGTGAAGTCCACTACGAGCAGTACTTC.

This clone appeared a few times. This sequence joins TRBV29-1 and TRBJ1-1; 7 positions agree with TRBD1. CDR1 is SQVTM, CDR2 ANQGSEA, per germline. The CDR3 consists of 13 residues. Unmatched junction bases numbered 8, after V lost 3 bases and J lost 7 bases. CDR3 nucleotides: TGCAGCGTTGAGTCGGACAGGCTACTTGAAGCTTTCTTT. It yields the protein CSVESDRLLEAFF.

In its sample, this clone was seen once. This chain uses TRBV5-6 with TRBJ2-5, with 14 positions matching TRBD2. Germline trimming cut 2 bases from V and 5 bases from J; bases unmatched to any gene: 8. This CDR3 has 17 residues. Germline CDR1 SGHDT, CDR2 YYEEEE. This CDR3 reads CASSFYGTSGGAETQYF. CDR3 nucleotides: TGTGCCAGCAGCTTTTACGGGACTAGCGGGGGAGCTGAGACCCAGTACTTC.

CDR3 in amino acids: CASRTPHRGTGELFF. CDR3 bases: TGTGCCAGCAGAACGCCGCACAGGGGTACCGGGGAGCTGTTTTTT. J is TRBJ2-2 and V is TRBV6-5; 7 bases line up with TRBD1. With 6 bases clipped from V and 5 bases from J, the junction kept 9 bases outside the gene matches. Germline CDR1 MNHEY, CDR2 SVGAGI. This CDR3 has 15 amino acids.

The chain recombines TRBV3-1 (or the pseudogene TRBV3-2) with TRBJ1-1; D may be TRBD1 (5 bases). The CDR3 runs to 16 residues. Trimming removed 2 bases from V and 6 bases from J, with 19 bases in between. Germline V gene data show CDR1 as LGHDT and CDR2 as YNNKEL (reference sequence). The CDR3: CASSQSPGGSRAEAFF. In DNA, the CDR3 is TGTGCCAGCAGCCAATCCCCGGGGGGGAGTAGGGCTGAAGCTTTCTTT.

The CDR3 nucleotides are TGTGCCAGCTCACCTGGGACAGGCAAGGACACCATATATTTT. It codes for CASSPGTGKDTIYF. The V and J genes are TRBV18 and TRBJ1-3; 8 bases map to TRBD1. The V and J ends lost 3 bases and 8 bases, in that order; junction bases with no gene match: 6. The V gene's germline CDR1 is KGHSH and CDR2 LQKENI. This CDR3 contains 14 residues. The full variable domain, with the rest looked up from reference TRBV18 and TRBJ1-3, is NAGVMQNPRHLVRRRGQEARLRCSPMKGHSHVYWYRQLPEEGLKFMVYLQKENIIDESGMPKERFSAEFPKEGPSILRIQQVVRGDSAAYFCASSPGTGKDTIYFGEGSWLTVV.

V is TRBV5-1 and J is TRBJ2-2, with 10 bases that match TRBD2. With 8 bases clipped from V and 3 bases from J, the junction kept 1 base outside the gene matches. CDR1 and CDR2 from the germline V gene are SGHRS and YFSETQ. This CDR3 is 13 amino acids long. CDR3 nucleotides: TGCGCCAGTGGACTAGCGGACACCGGGGAGCTGTTTTTT. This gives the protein CASGLADTGELFF.

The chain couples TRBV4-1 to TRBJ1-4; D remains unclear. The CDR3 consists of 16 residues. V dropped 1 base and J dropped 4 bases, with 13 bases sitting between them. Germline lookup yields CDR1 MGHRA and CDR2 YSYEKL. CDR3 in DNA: TGCGCCAGCAGCCAAGTACTCGTGTCTTTTAATGAAAAACTGTTTTTT. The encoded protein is CASSQVLVSFNEKLFF.

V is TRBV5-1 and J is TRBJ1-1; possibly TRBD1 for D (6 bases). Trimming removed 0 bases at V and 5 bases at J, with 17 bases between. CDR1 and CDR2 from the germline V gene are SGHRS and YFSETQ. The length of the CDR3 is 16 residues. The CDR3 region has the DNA TGCGCCAGCAGCTTGGAATCGGGGGGCGGGTGGACTGAAGCTTTCTTT. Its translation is CASSLESGGGWTEAFF.

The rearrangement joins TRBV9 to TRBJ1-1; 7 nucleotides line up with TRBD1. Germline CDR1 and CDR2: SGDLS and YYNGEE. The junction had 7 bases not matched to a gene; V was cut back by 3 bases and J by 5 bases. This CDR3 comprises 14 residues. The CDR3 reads CASSARGTETEAFF. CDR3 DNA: TGTGCCAGCAGCGCCCGCGGGACAGAAACTGAAGCTTTCTTT.

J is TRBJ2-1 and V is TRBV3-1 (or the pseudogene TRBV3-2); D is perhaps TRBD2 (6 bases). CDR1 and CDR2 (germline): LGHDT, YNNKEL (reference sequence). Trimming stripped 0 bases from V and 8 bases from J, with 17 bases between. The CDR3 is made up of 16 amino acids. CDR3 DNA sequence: TGTGCCAGCAGCCAAGACCACCGGCGGAGGGGTGATGAGCAGTTCTTC. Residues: CASSQDHRRRGDEQFF.

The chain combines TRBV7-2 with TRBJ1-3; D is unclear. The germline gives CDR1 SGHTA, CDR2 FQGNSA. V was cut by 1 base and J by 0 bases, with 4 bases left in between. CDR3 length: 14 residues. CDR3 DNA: TGTGCCAGCAGCTTAGGGAGCTCTGGAAACACCATATATTTT. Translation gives CASSLGSSGNTIYF. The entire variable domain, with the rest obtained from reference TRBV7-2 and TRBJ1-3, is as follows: GAGVSQSPSNKVTEKGKDVELRCDPISGHTALYWYRQSLGQGLEFLIYFQGNSAPDKSGLPSDRFSAERTGGSVSTLTIQRTQQEDSAVYLCASSLGSSGNTIYFGEGSWLTVV.

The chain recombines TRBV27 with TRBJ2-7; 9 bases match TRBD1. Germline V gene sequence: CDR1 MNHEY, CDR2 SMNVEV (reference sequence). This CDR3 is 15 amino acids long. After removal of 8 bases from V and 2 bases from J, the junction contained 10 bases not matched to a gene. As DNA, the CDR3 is TGTGCCAGCGGGACAACAGGGGGCCTTACCTACGAGCAGTACTTC. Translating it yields CASGTTGGLTYEQYF.

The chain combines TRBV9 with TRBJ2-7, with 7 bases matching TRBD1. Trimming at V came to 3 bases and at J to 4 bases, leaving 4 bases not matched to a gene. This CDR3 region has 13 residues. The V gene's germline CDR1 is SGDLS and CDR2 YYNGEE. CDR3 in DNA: TGTGCCAGCAGCGCTAGGGACAGATACGAGCAGTACTTC. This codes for CASSARDRYEQYF.

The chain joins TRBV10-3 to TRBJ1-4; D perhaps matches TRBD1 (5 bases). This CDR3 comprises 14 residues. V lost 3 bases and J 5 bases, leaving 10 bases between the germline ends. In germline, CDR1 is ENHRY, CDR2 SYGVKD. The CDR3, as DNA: TGTGCCATCAGTGACGGGGGGAGAAATGAAAAACTGTTTTTT. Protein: CAISDGGRNEKLFF.

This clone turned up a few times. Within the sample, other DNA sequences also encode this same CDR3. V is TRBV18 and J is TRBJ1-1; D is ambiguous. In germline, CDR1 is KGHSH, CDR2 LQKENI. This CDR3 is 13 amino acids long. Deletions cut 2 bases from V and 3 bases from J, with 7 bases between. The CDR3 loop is CASSPGGDTEAFF. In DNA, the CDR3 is TGTGCCAGCTCACCAGGCGGGGACACTGAAGCTTTCTTT.

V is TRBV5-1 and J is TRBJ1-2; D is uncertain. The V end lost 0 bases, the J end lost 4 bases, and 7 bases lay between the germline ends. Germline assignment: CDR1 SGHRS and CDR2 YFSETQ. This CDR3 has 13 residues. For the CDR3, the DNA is TGCGCCAGCAGCTTGGAGAGGTTCTATGGCTACACCTTC. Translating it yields CASSLERFYGYTF.

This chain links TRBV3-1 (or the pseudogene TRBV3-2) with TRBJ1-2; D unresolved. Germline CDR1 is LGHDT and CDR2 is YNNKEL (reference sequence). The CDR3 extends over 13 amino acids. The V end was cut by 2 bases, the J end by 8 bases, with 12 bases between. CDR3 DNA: TGTGCCAGCAGCCAAATAATGAGGCAGGGCTACACCTTC. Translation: CASSQIMRQGYTF.

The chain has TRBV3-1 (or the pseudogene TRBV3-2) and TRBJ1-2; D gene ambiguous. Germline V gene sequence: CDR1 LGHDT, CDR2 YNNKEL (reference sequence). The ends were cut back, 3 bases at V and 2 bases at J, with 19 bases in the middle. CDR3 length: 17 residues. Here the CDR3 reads CASSQSLRVELNYGYTF. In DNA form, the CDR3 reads TGTGCCAGCAGCCAGTCCCTCCGGGTCGAGCTAAACTATGGCTACACCTTC.

CDR3: CASSMTRILPQHF. CDR3 coding DNA: TGTGCCAGCAGTATGACACGGATCCTTCCCCAGCATTTT. The V gene is TRBV11-2, the J gene TRBJ1-5; D is undetermined. This CDR3 contains 13 residues. The V and J ends lost 6 bases and 10 bases respectively, with 16 bases between them. Germline CDR1 SGHAT, CDR2 FQNNGV.

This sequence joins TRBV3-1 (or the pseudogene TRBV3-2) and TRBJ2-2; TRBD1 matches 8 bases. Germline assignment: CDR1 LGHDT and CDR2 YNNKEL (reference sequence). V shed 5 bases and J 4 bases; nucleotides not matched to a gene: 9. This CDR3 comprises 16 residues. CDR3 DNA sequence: TGTGCCAGCAGCTTGAGGACAACAGGGGGCACCGGGGAGCTGTTTTTT. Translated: CASSLRTTGGTGELFF.